A single sample is the source of the 30 T cell receptor beta chains below, sequenced in a study of CD8+ T cells in alopecia areata. Regarding treatment: oral pan-JAK inhibitor, 5-10 mg twice daily. The authors extracted RNA and reverse transcribed it into cDNA as the sequencing template. TCRdb's copy holds only in-frame clones and misses some; the assay was immunoSEQ multiplex PCR. The repertoire holds 150,000 to 200,000 clones, 50% to 65% seen once, with 14% in the top ten. The sample in question was CD4+ T cells sorted from blood, obtained at week 24, from a patient treated with tofacitinib. All receptors derive from a human donor with alopecia areata.

This clone was detected only a few times. The chain has TRBV7-9 and TRBJ1-3, with TRBD1 matching over 7 bases. V dropped 4 bases and J dropped 4; count of bases not matched to a gene: 10. Germline lookup yields CDR1 SEHNR and CDR2 FQNEAQ (reference sequence). The CDR3 spans 16 residues. The DNA for the CDR3 is TGTGCCAGCAGCTCCGAAGGGGACAGAGCCGGAAACACCATATATTTT. Protein sequence: CASSSEGDRAGNTIYF.

The CDR3 loop is CSVEFKEADTQYF. CDR3 DNA sequence: TGCAGCGTGGAGTTTAAGGAGGCAGATACGCAGTATTTT. The chain employs TRBV29-1 and TRBJ2-3; D is perhaps TRBD2 (5 bases). Germline V gene lookup returns CDR1 SQVTM and CDR2 ANQGSEA. V was clipped by 6 bases and J by 4 bases, with 14 bases between them. The CDR3 length is 13 residues.

For this clone: Different DNA sequences within this sample yield the same CDR3. CDR3 DNA: TGCAGCGCCCGGGGGGACTCCTACGAGCAGTACTTC. This codes for CSARGDSYEQYF. This sequence joins TRBV29-1 and TRBJ2-7; TRBD2 matches 7 bases. The V and J ends lost 7 bases and 0 bases, in that order; junction bases with no gene match: 3. The CDR3 totals 12 residues. The germline gives CDR1 SQVTM, CDR2 ANQGSEA.

The chain uses TRBV6-1 and TRBJ1-2, with D unresolved. V was cut by 6 bases and J by 5 bases, with 7 bases left in between. The CDR3 contains 11 residues. Per the germline V gene, CDR1 is MNHNS and CDR2 is SASEGT. Here the CDR3 reads CASRQEYGYTF. The CDR3 bases are TGTGCCAGCAGGCAAGAGTATGGCTACACCTTC.

This clone was seen a few times. The chain uses TRBV30 and TRBJ2-4, with 12 bases aligning to TRBD1. With 7 bases clipped from V and 6 bases from J, the junction kept 7 bases outside the gene matches. Germline-derived CDR1 and CDR2 are GTSNPN and SVGIG (reference sequence). The CDR3 has 14 residues. The CDR3 coding sequence is TGTGCCTCGAAGGGACAGGGGGCTGGAAACATTCAGTACTTC. As protein: CASKGQGAGNIQYF.

The chain has TRBV30 and TRBJ1-1, with 7 nucleotides matching TRBD1. The CDR3 extends over 14 amino acids. Germline CDR1 GTSNPN, CDR2 SVGIG (reference sequence). With V trimmed by 4 bases and J by 1 base, 6 bases remained unmatched. The CDR3 sequence: CAWIRGGENTEAFF. The CDR3, as DNA: TGTGCCTGGATCAGGGGGGGAGAGAACACTGAAGCTTTCTTT.

This chain joins TRBV6-1 and TRBJ2-3; either TRBD1 or TRBD2 may fit D (6 bases each). Germline CDR1 and CDR2: MNHNS and SASEGT. The CDR3 contains 14 residues. V lost 8 bases and J lost 0, with 12 bases in between. Here the CDR3 reads CASGGTQSTDTQYF. The CDR3 DNA sequence: TGTGCCAGCGGAGGGACACAGAGCACAGATACGCAGTATTTT.

This clone was counted between two and nine times. The V call is TRBV7-2, the J call TRBJ2-5; D ambiguous. This CDR3 region has 13 residues. Germline V gives CDR1 SGHTA, CDR2 FQGNSA. V was shortened by 5 bases and J by 4 bases, with 11 bases between the two germline ends. CDR3 protein: CASSQDPGETQYF. Written as DNA, the CDR3 is TGTGCCAGCAGCCAAGACCCCGGAGAGACCCAGTACTTC.

A word on this clone: Other DNA sequences in the sample encode the same CDR3. The chain employs TRBV30 and TRBJ2-5; D is perhaps TRBD1 or TRBD2 (5 bases each). V shed 2 bases and J shed 4 bases, with 8 bases lying between them. The germline CDR1 and CDR2 sequences are GTSNPN and SVGIG (reference sequence). The CDR3 contains 12 residues. The CDR3 sequence: CAWSWGRETQYF. As DNA, the CDR3 is TGTGCCTGGAGTTGGGGGAGAGAGACCCAGTACTTC.

The V call is TRBV20-1, the J call TRBJ2-4; D unresolved. The CDR3 has 11 residues. The germline V gene has CDR1 DFQATT and CDR2 SNEGSKA (reference sequence). Trimming pared 3 bases from V and 5 bases from J, leaving 5 bases between. This chain's CDR3 is CSASPQNIQYF. The CDR3 nucleotides are TGCAGTGCTAGCCCACAAAACATTCAGTACTTC.

This chain links TRBV2 with TRBJ1-5; D gene unclear. Germline assignment: CDR1 SNHLY and CDR2 FYNNEI. V lost 4 bases and J 0 bases, leaving 10 bases between the germline ends. The CDR3 covers 15 residues. In nucleotides, the CDR3 is TGTGCCAGCAGTGGGCCGCGATATAGCAATCAGCCCCAGCATTTT. This gives the protein CASSGPRYSNQPQHF.

The chain recombines TRBV19 with TRBJ2-2; 7 bases map to TRBD1. After removal of 9 bases from V and 3 bases from J, the junction contained 7 bases not matched to a gene. The CDR3 covers 14 residues. The germline gives CDR1 LNHDA, CDR2 SQIVND (reference sequence). The chain's CDR3 is CARDRVRDTGELFF. The CDR3 DNA sequence: TGTGCCAGAGACAGGGTGCGGGACACCGGGGAGCTGTTTTTT.

This chain connects TRBV28 to TRBJ2-1; D is uncertain. The CDR3 is 12 residues long. CDR1 and CDR2 from the germline V gene are MDHEN and SYDVKM. The V and J ends lost 1 base and 2 bases respectively, with 0 bases between them. In nucleotides, the CDR3 is TGTGCCAGCAGTTTATCCTACAATGAGCAGTTCTTC. As protein: CASSLSYNEQFF.

CDR3 sequence reads: CSVTGTGARETQYF. CDR3 sequence (DNA): TGCAGCGTGACCGGGACAGGGGCCCGGGAGACCCAGTACTTC. V usage is TRBV29-1 and J usage is TRBJ2-5; TRBD1 matches 10 bases. The CDR3 contains 14 residues. With V trimmed by 6 bases and J by 5 bases, 9 bases remained unmatched. From germline, CDR1 is SQVTM and CDR2 ANQGSEA.

J is TRBJ2-5 and V is TRBV5-1; TRBD1 agrees at 7 bases. Germline assignment: CDR1 SGHRS and CDR2 YFSETQ. The CDR3 is made up of 13 amino acids. V lost 4 bases and J lost 9; bases outside the gene matches: 9. The CDR3 loop reads CASSARQGRAQYF. CDR3 bases: TGCGCCAGCAGCGCGAGACAGGGCAGGGCCCAGTACTTC.

V gene TRBV4-1 combines with J gene TRBJ2-1, with TRBD1 matching over 10 bases. CDR1 and CDR2 (germline): MGHRA, YSYEKL. The CDR3 extends over 16 amino acids. The J segment lost 8 bases and the V segment lost 4 bases, leaving 11 bases of the junction unmatched. The CDR3 DNA reads as TGCGCCAGCAGCCCCCCCGGGACAGGGGCTCTGTATGAGCAGTTCTTC. This sequence encodes CASSPPGTGALYEQFF.

The J gene is TRBJ2-3, the V gene TRBV5-1; D ambiguous. Germline CDR1 reads SGHRS; CDR2 reads YFSETQ. V dropped 5 bases and J dropped 6 bases, with 10 bases sitting between them. The CDR3 is made up of 12 amino acids. CDR3 nucleotide sequence: TGCGCCAGCAGTGAACACCGGGATACGCAGTATTTT. It specifies CASSEHRDTQYF.

The chain links TRBV25-1 to TRBJ2-3; D possibly matches TRBD1 or TRBD2 (5 bases each). Germline V lookup: CDR1 MGHDK, CDR2 SYGVNS. Trimming took off 3 bases at V and 0 bases at J, with 7 bases between the two ends. The CDR3 consists of 14 residues. The chain's CDR3 is CASSEGTSTDTQYF. The CDR3 bases are TGTGCCAGCAGTGAGGGGACGAGCACAGATACGCAGTATTTT.

This sequence joins TRBV15 and TRBJ1-6; D gene ambiguous. The CDR3 is 14 residues long. Trimming removed 2 bases from V and 8 bases from J, with 10 bases in between. CDR1 is LNHNV and CDR2 is YYDKDF in the germline V gene (reference sequence). CDR3 bases: TGTGCCACCAGCAGACCCCCGGGCGATTCACCCCTCCACTTT. Its protein product is CATSRPPGDSPLHF.

The chain employs TRBV7-9 and TRBJ2-7; possibly TRBD1 for D (6 bases). The CDR3 totals 15 residues. Germline loops: CDR1 SEHNR, CDR2 FQNEAQ (reference sequence). V was cut by 4 bases and J by 2 bases, with 15 bases left in between. Written as DNA, the CDR3 is TGTGCCAGCAGCTCCGGTTTGGGGGCAGCCTACGAGCAGTACTTC. It codes for CASSSGLGAAYEQYF.

This chain joins TRBV6-1 and TRBJ2-3; 9 positions match TRBD2. CDR3 length: 16 residues. The V gene's germline CDR1 is MNHNS and CDR2 SASEGT. Trimming cost V 2 bases and J 2 bases; bases outside gene matches: 5. CDR3 protein: CASSEYGTSPTDTQYF. The CDR3 region has the DNA TGTGCCAGCAGTGAATACGGGACTAGCCCCACAGATACGCAGTATTTT.

This clone has only a few counts. V gene TRBV28 combines with J gene TRBJ1-5; maybe TRBD1 (5 bases). The CDR3 sequence is 12 residues long. CDR1 MDHEN and CDR2 SYDVKM come from the germline V gene. V lost 6 bases to trimming and J lost 6 bases, with 9 bases between them. The CDR3 spells CASSSGSQPQHF. CDR3 bases: TGTGCCAGCAGCTCAGGGAGTCAGCCCCAGCATTTT.

A remark on this clone: The junction shows a germline mismatch at one end, possibly a read error. The chain combines TRBV23-1 with TRBJ1-2; 8 bases map to TRBD1. TRBV23-1 is identified as an open reading frame with a role that is uncertain. The CDR3 has 10 residues. CDR3 nucleotide sequence: TGCGCCAGCAGTACAAGGACAGGGCCTTTC. This encodes CASSTRTGPF.

The chain links TRBV7-2 to TRBJ1-1, with 8 bases fitting TRBD1. This CDR3 has 14 amino acids. The V segment lost 5 bases and the J segment 9 bases; nucleotides outside the gene matches: 11. Per germline, CDR1 SGHTA and CDR2 FQGNSA. The CDR3, as DNA: TGTGCCAGCAGCCTTTCTGGACAGGGCCAAAAAGCTTTCTTT. As protein: CASSLSGQGQKAFF.

The chain has TRBV2 and TRBJ2-2; TRBD1 matches 7 bases. V was pared by 8 bases and J by 5 bases, with 5 bases of the junction left unmatched. This CDR3 contains 13 residues. CDR1 SNHLY and CDR2 FYNNEI come from the germline V gene. CDR3 nucleotide sequence: TGTGCCAGCGAAAGACAGGGTACCGGGGAGCTGTTTTTT. Its protein is CASERQGTGELFF. The full variable domain, its missing parts supplied by reference TRBV2 and TRBJ2-2, is EPEVTQTPSHQVTQMGQEVILRCVPISNHLYFYWYRQILGQKVEFLVSFYNNEISEKSEIFDDQFSVERPDGSNFTLKIRSTKLEDSAMYFCASERQGTGELFFGEGSRLTVL.

This sequence joins TRBV5-1 and TRBJ1-2; D may be TRBD1 (6 bases). There are 14 residues in the CDR3. CDR1 is SGHRS and CDR2 is YFSETQ in the germline V gene. The germline V and J ends were trimmed by 6 bases and 3 bases, with 15 bases remaining between them. The CDR3 DNA is TGCGCCAGCAAGCCGACAGGAGCGGACTATGGCTACACCTTC. As protein: CASKPTGADYGYTF.

This chain joins TRBV7-8 and TRBJ2-7; D unresolved. V gave up 3 bases and J gave up 2 bases, with 8 bases separating them. Germline loops: CDR1 SGHVS, CDR2 FQNEAQ. The CDR3 contains 13 residues. The CDR3 region has the DNA TGTGCCAGCAGCTTCAAAGAGACCTACGAGCAGTACTTC. It translates to CASSFKETYEQYF.

The V and J genes are TRBV4-1 and TRBJ1-2, with 7 bases that match TRBD1. CDR1 MGHRA and CDR2 YSYEKL come from the germline V gene. This CDR3 comprises 15 residues. The J segment lost 5 bases and the V segment lost 3 bases, leaving 9 bases of the junction unmatched. The CDR3 nucleotides read TGCGCCAGCAGCCAGATAGGGACAGCTCGTTATGGCTACACCTTC. Translating it yields CASSQIGTARYGYTF.

This chain links TRBV5-5 with TRBJ2-7; D ambiguous. Per the germline V gene, CDR1 is SGHKS and CDR2 is YYEKEE (reference sequence). V shed 4 bases and J shed 3 bases, with 8 bases lying between them. CDR3 length equals 12 residues. In DNA form, the CDR3 reads TGTGCCAGCAGCACGGCCGTCTACGAGCAGTACTTC. It is translated as CASSTAVYEQYF.

This clone was observed a few times. J is TRBJ1-5 and V is TRBV27, with D perhaps TRBD1 (6 bases). CDR1 is MNHEY, CDR2 SMNVEV, per germline (reference sequence). The CDR3 extends over 15 amino acids. V lost 5 bases and J lost 3, with 14 bases in between. CDR3: CASSRSTGPNQPQHF. In DNA form, the CDR3 reads TGTGCCAGCAGTAGGTCGACAGGCCCCAATCAGCCCCAGCATTTT.